This paragraph covers one T cell receptor beta chain sequence. Its antigen is currently unknown. This sample is drawn from a study of vaccination and CD4 T cells after COVID-19. For the study at large: Cellular stimulation was performed using overlapping spike peptides derived from SARS-CoV-2, HCoV-NL63, HCoV-OC43 and HCoV-229E. Broader study findings: Convalescent patients studied were relatively few, and early post-infection timepoints were absent.

The treatment was: approximately 9-day PBMC culture with coronavirus spike peptide pools or control peptides (ViraFEST assay). Unexposed donor CD4+ T cells predated the COVID-19 pandemic, collected 2011-2018. Antigen-specific T cells were expanded with peptide pools by ViraFEST, and TCRs were then sequenced. CD4+ T cells that had been cultured provided DNA sequenced with the Oncomine TCR Beta short-read assay. Genomic DNA was drawn out of CD4+ T cells grown in culture. Each CDR3 protein gets one entry after TCRdb re-called the PCR reads with MiXCR. The profile shows roughly 3,500 distinct CDR3 sequences, less than 25% of them singletons. The clonotype comes from a human donor in good health. The sample taken for sequencing was CD4+ T cells from blood, cultured in vitro.

The CDR3 nucleotides read TGCGCCAGCAGCTTGACGGGGGACACCGGGGAGCTGTTTTTT. It is translated as CASSLTGDTGELFF. This chain links TRBV5-1 with TRBJ2-2, with D tentatively TRBD2 (6 bases). Per germline, CDR1 SGHRS and CDR2 YFSETQ. Trimming removed 1 base at V and 3 bases at J, with 7 bases between. The CDR3 has 14 amino acids. The whole variable domain, remainder taken from reference TRBV5-1 and TRBJ2-2, is KAGVTQTPRYLIKTRGQQVTLSCSPISGHRSVSWYQQTPGQGLQFLFEYFSETQRNKGNFPGRFSGRQFSNSRSEMNVSTLELGDSALYLCASSLTGDTGELFFGEGSRLTVL.